This T cell receptor (beta chain) was obtained from a study of regulatory T cells in long-lasting Graves disease. The sample's time point: newly diagnosed GD, antithyroid drugs for less than 3 months. The TCR library was prepared using RNA isolated from PBMCs. This clonotype was recorded many times. The CDR3 sequence is 10 residues long. Germline loops: CDR1 SNHLY, CDR2 FYNNEI. V was shortened by 6 bases and J by 6 bases, with 3 bases between the two germline ends. Sequencing libraries for TCR beta were prepared with iRepertoire HTBI primers and Arm-PCR of CDR3 regions. TCRdb passed the multiplex PCR reads through MiXCR, listing each CDR3 protein once. Of 360,000 or so distinct CDR3 sequences listed, roughly 16% are singletons. These sequences were also reported in another study, on T cells in Graves' hyperthyroidism and ophthalmopathy. From that study: Pregnant or lactating patients were excluded, as were those with uncontrolled infection or other autoimmune disease. The HTBI set primed first-round TCR CDR3 RT-PCR.

Sequenced here: peripheral blood mononuclear cells (PBMCs), sampled at new diagnosis, from a patient treated with antithyroid drugs. The chain carries TRBV2 and TRBJ2-1; D unclear. This TCR was sampled from a woman under 30 with Graves disease. CDR3 in amino acids: CASSINEQFF. The CDR3 DNA reads as TGTGCCAGCAGCATCAATGAGCAGTTCTTC.